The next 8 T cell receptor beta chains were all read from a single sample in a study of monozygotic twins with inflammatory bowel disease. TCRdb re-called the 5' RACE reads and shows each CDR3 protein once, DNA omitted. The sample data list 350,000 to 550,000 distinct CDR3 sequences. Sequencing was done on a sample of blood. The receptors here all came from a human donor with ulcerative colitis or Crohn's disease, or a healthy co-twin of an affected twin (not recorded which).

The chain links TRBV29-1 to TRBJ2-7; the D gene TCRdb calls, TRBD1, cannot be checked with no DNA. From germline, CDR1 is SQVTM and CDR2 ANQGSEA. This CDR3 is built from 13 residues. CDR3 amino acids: CSVAQGGYSEQYF.

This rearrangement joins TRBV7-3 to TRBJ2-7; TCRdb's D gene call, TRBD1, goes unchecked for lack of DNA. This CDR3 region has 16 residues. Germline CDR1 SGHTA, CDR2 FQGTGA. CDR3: CASSRTGTGAIYEQYF. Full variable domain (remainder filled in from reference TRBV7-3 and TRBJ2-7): GAGVSQTPSNKVTEKGKYVELRCDPISGHTALYWYRQSLGQGPEFLIYFQGTGAADDSGLPNDRFFAVRPEGSVSTLKIQRTERGDSAVYLCASSRTGTGAIYEQYFGPGTRLTVT.

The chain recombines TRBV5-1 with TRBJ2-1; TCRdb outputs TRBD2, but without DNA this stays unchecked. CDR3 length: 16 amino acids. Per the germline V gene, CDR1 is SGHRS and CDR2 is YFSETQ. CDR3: CASSLELAGGYNEQFF. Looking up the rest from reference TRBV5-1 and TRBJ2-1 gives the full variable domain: KAGVTQTPRYLIKTRGQQVTLSCSPISGHRSVSWYQQTPGQGLQFLFEYFSETQRNKGNFPGRFSGRQFSNSRSEMNVSTLELGDSALYLCASSLELAGGYNEQFFGPGTRLTVL.

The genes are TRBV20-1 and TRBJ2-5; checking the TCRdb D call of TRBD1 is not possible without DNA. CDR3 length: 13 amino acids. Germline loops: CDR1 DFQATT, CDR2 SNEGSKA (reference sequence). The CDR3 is CSAREGGKETQYF.

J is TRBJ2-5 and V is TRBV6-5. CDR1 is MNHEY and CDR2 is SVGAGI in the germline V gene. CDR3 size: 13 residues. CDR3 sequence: CASSYSVTSAQYF.

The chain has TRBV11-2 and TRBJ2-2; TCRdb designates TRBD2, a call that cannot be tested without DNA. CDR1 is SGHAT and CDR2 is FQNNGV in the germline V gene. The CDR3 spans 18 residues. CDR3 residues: CASSLRRASGWNTGELFF.

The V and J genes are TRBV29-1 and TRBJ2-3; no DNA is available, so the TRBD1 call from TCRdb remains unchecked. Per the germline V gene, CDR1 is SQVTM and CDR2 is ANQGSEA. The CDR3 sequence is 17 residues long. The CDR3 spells CSVEMVGGTQYTDTQYF.

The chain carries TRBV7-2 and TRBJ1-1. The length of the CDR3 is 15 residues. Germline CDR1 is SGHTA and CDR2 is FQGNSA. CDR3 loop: CATTIMKAGNTEAFF.